Described below is a single TCR beta chain sequence and its context. Its antigen is currently unknown. The CDR3 has 15 residues. V was pared by 3 bases and J by 6 bases, with 15 bases between. In germline, CDR1 is MNHEY, CDR2 SMNVEV (reference sequence). TCRdb fed the 5' RACE reads into MiXCR, producing one record per CDR3 protein. The sample records approximately 60,000 distinct CDR3 sequences, around a quarter being singletons. Whole-study results and caveats: The larger cohort examined one V-J beta rearrangement, not whole repertoires.

Memory CD4+ T cells were sorted as CD4+CD45RO+CD25- cells. Sequencing was performed on tumor-infiltrating memory CD4+ T cells sorted from the breast tumor. The sample's subset: memory CD4+ T cells, CD4+CD45RO+CD25-. The V gene is TRBV27, the J gene TRBJ2-1; D not resolved. The clonotype originates from a female donor with breast cancer. CDR3: CASSFDSGNPNEQFF. The CDR3 DNA follows: TGTGCCAGCAGTTTTGACTCGGGCAATCCCAATGAGCAGTTCTTC.